Each of the 22 T cell receptor beta chains below was sequenced from the same sample in a study of identical twins. TCRdb processed the 5' RACE reads anew with MiXCR; each CDR3 protein has one entry. This table has approximately 890,000 distinct CDR3 sequences, approximately 13% appearing once. These data also formed part of another study, on yellow fever vaccine responses in identical twins.

The sequencing input was PBMCs. The source is a woman between 18 and 30 years old in good health.

This clonotype has only a few counts. The chain couples TRBV20-1 to TRBJ1-1; no clear D. This CDR3 region has 12 residues. V lost 6 bases, J lost 1 base, and 9 bases lay in between. Looked up from germline, CDR1 is DFQATT and CDR2 is SNEGSKA (reference sequence). The CDR3 nucleotides are TGCAGTGCCATCCTGGGGAACACTGAAGCTTTCTTT. Its protein is CSAILGNTEAFF.

The chain employs TRBV3-1 and TRBJ2-5; 9 bases agree with TRBD2. With 2 bases clipped from V and 2 bases from J, the junction kept 12 bases outside the gene matches. The CDR3 contains 18 residues. Germline assignment: CDR1 LGHDT and CDR2 YNNKEL (reference sequence). The CDR3 region has the DNA TGTGCCAGCAGCCAAATTACTGGACTAGCGACCAAGCAAGAGACCCAGTACTTC. It codes for CASSQITGLATKQETQYF.

This clonotype was counted a few times. V is TRBV7-2 and J is TRBJ2-1; D gene unclear. The V end was cut by 5 bases, the J end by 8 bases, with 16 bases between. Per germline, CDR1 SGHTA and CDR2 FQGNSA. The CDR3 runs to 14 residues. The CDR3 loop reads CASSPGFFLDEQFF. CDR3 DNA: TGTGCCAGCAGCCCCGGGTTCTTTCTCGATGAGCAGTTCTTC.

The chain links TRBV5-1 to TRBJ2-1, with 16 nucleotides matching TRBD2. Germline CDR1 and CDR2: SGHRS and YFSETQ. The CDR3 is 18 residues long. V shed 3 bases, J shed 6 bases, and the junction held 9 bases outside the gene matches. CDR3 sequence: CASSSGTSGRGAGNEQFF. CDR3 bases: TGCGCCAGCAGCTCCGGGACTAGCGGGAGGGGGGCTGGCAATGAGCAGTTCTTC.

The chain couples TRBV12-3 or TRBV12-4 to TRBJ2-5; 12 nucleotides agree with TRBD2. The V segment lost 5 bases and the J segment 4 bases; nucleotides outside the gene matches: 8. There are 16 residues in the CDR3. The CDR3 DNA reads as TGTGCCAGCAGTGTCTCGACTAGCGGGAGTCTAGAGACCCAGTACTTC. This sequence encodes CASSVSTSGSLETQYF.

This clonotype occurred a few times. The chain is built from TRBV15 and TRBJ2-3; 8 bases match TRBD2. The length of the CDR3 is 14 residues. Unmatched junction bases numbered 4, after V lost 7 bases and J lost 1 base. Germline loops: CDR1 LNHNV, CDR2 YYDKDF (reference sequence). The CDR3 loop reads CATTFSGGTDTQYF. The CDR3 DNA reads TGTGCCACCACCTTTAGCGGGGGCACAGATACGCAGTATTTT.

This clonotype was found many times. This chain joins TRBV5-1 and TRBJ1-6; TRBD1 matches at 10 bases. Germline loops: CDR1 SGHRS, CDR2 YFSETQ. The CDR3 spans 15 residues. Trimming removed 4 bases from V and 7 bases from J; junction bases left unmatched: 5. DNA of the CDR3: TGCGCCAGCAGCGCCGGGACAGGGGACAATTCACCCCTCCACTTT. It yields the protein CASSAGTGDNSPLHF.

This chain connects TRBV5-1 to TRBJ2-1, with 9 nucleotides matching TRBD2. The CDR3 contains 16 residues. Unmatched junction bases numbered 5, after V lost 2 bases and J lost 2 bases. Germline V lookup: CDR1 SGHRS, CDR2 YFSETQ. The DNA for the CDR3 is TGCGCCAGCAGCTTCCGCGGGAGGGCCCCCTACAATGAGCAGTTCTTC. It translates to CASSFRGRAPYNEQFF.

The gene calls are TRBV5-1 and TRBJ1-2; 10 nucleotides match TRBD1. The CDR3 sequence is 16 residues long. Germline CDR1 SGHRS, CDR2 YFSETQ. The V gene end was trimmed by 1 base and the J gene end by 3 bases; junction bases not matched to a gene: 6. CDR3: CASSLTGTGDYYGYTF. DNA of the CDR3: TGCGCCAGCAGCTTGACCGGGACAGGGGATTACTATGGCTACACCTTC.

The CDR3, as DNA: TGTGCCAGCAGCACACCCCCCCAGGGGAGCGGGAGTAGAGCCCCCGGGAGGAATGAGCAGTTCTTC. Its translation is CASSTPPQGSGSRAPGRNEQFF. V and J are TRBV25-1 and TRBJ2-1; 8 positions agree with TRBD2. The CDR3 extends over 22 amino acids. Germline CDR1 and CDR2: MGHDK and SYGVNS. The V gene end was trimmed by 6 bases and the J gene end by 7 bases; junction bases not matched to a gene: 32.

This clonotype has a count of ten or more. The rearrangement links TRBV2 to TRBJ2-2; 8 positions agree with TRBD2. V was clipped by 4 bases and J by 4 bases; unmatched bases: 11. CDR1 is SNHLY and CDR2 is FYNNEI in the germline V gene. The CDR3 covers 17 residues. The CDR3 nucleotides read TGTGCCAGCAGTGCACCCCGGGGGGGGGGCGGCACCGGGGAGCTGTTTTTT. This translates into CASSAPRGGGGTGELFF.

This CDR3 is CASSDSQENTGELFF. The CDR3 DNA reads TGTGCCAGCAGTGACTCACAGGAGAACACCGGGGAGCTGTTTTTT. The J gene is TRBJ2-2, the V gene TRBV6-4, with D possibly being TRBD1 (5 bases). Per germline, CDR1 MRHNA and CDR2 SNTAGT. The ends were cut back, 0 bases at V and 1 base at J, with 6 bases in the middle. The CDR3 runs 15 residues.

This chain links TRBV10-3 with TRBJ2-4; tentative D call: TRBD1 (6 bases). Germline V lookup: CDR1 ENHRY, CDR2 SYGVKD. CDR3 size: 13 residues. The V and J ends lost 10 bases and 4 bases respectively, with 14 bases between them. CDR3 coding DNA: TGTGCCACCAACCGGGACACAAAAAACATTCAGTACTTC. This encodes CATNRDTKNIQYF.

There are a few counts of this clonotype. The chain links TRBV12-3 or TRBV12-4 to TRBJ2-1, with TRBD2 matching over 8 bases. This CDR3 region has 18 residues. After removal of 4 bases from V and 1 base from J, the junction contained 12 bases not matched to a gene. CDR3 amino acids: CASSSRVGRAMSYNEQFF. For the CDR3, the DNA is TGTGCCAGCAGTTCCCGCGTCGGGAGGGCTATGTCCTACAATGAGCAGTTCTTC.

This clonotype showed up many times. The chain is built from TRBV3-1 and TRBJ2-5, with no clear D. V gave up 6 bases and J gave up 7 bases, with 9 bases separating them. Germline V gives CDR1 LGHDT, CDR2 YNNKEL (reference sequence). The length of the CDR3 is 11 residues. Here the CDR3 DNA reads TGTGCCAGCAGTAACCTCGGGACCCAGTACTTC. Its protein is CASSNLGTQYF.

The CDR3 protein is CASQGHTEAFF. DNA for the CDR3: TGTGCCAGCCAGGGTCACACTGAAGCTTTCTTT. The chain employs TRBV6-5 and TRBJ1-1, with D perhaps TRBD1 (5 bases). Germline CDR1 is MNHEY and CDR2 is SVGAGI. With 8 bases removed from V and 3 bases from J, the gap between germline ends came to 7 bases. The CDR3 has 11 residues.

The J gene is TRBJ2-3, the V gene TRBV10-3; D unresolved. The CDR3 contains 14 residues. V was trimmed by 2 bases and J by 0 bases, leaving 6 bases between them. CDR1 ENHRY and CDR2 SYGVKD come from the germline V gene. As DNA, the CDR3 is TGTGCCATCAGTGAGCCTCCTAGCACAGATACGCAGTATTTT. It specifies CAISEPPSTDTQYF.

This clonotype has only one observation. The chain joins TRBV12-3 or TRBV12-4 to TRBJ2-1, with D perhaps TRBD1 (5 bases). The CDR3 length is 19 residues. The V end lost 5 bases, the J end lost 0 bases, and 23 bases lay between the germline ends. The CDR3 loop reads CASSVFRVMRPSSYNEQFF. DNA of the CDR3: TGTGCCAGCAGTGTGTTCAGGGTGATGCGACCAAGCTCCTACAATGAGCAGTTCTTC.

CDR3 DNA: TGCGCCAGCAGCTTGGGCCAGGACTTGAACACTGAAGCTTTCTTT. As protein: CASSLGQDLNTEAFF. The rearrangement uses TRBV5-1 and TRBJ1-1, with D unresolved. Per germline, CDR1 SGHRS and CDR2 YFSETQ. Trimming stripped 0 bases from V and 0 bases from J, with 9 bases between. The CDR3 is 15 residues long.

V is TRBV20-1 and J is TRBJ2-1, with D possibly matching TRBD1 (6 bases). Per the germline V gene, CDR1 is DFQATT and CDR2 is SNEGSKA (reference sequence). The V and J ends lost 6 bases and 6 bases respectively, with 18 bases between them. The CDR3 loop spans 14 amino acids. The CDR3, as DNA: TGCAGTGCAGCTGCCCAAGACAGGCTCAATGAGCAGTTCTTC. It specifies CSAAAQDRLNEQFF.

As DNA, the CDR3 is TGTGCCAGCAGCTGGACTAGCGGGACTGGGTTCCAAGAGACCCAGTACTTC. This codes for CASSWTSGTGFQETQYF. The rearrangement uses TRBV25-1 and TRBJ2-5, with TRBD2 matching 12 bases. V lost 6 bases to trimming and J lost 1 base; unmatched junction nucleotides: 9. The CDR3 has 17 residues. Germline CDR1 reads MGHDK; CDR2 reads SYGVNS.

The sample holds a few counts of this clonotype. The V gene is TRBV24-1, the J gene TRBJ2-7, with 8 bases lining up with TRBD2. From germline, CDR1 is KGHDR and CDR2 SFDVKD. V dropped 4 bases and J dropped 3; count of bases not matched to a gene: 1. The CDR3 is 13 residues long. DNA for the CDR3: TGTGCCACCAGTGAGGGGACTAGCTACGAGCAGTACTTC. Its translation: CATSEGTSYEQYF.